A single TCR beta chain is shown here with its context. Its antigen is as yet unknown. At a deep level, the assay was run. Clones were sequenced by immunoSEQ multiplex PCR, and TCRdb holds only the in-frame ones, with some missing. The sample has some 1,100,000 clones, about 84% seen once. This sample was included in a study of shared clonotypes between healthy human individuals. Study-level points and caveats: Shared clonotypes: 4.5% to 6% naive CD4, under 4% naive CD8, 2.3% memory CD4, over 0.3% memory CD8. Rarefaction gave evidence that sorted-subset sequencing remained incomplete despite large depth.

The sequence was collected from a man younger than 30 in good health. Some clones in this sample may be carry-over from other donors' samples. The sequenced material came from memory CD4+ T cells from PBMCs. Subset specified: CD45RA-negative fraction.

CDR3 sequence (DNA): TGTGCCAGCAGTCCCACAGGGGTTTCTAATGAAAAACTGTTTTTT. The encoded protein is CASSPTGVSNEKLFF. The chain is built from TRBV28 and TRBJ1-4; 7 nucleotides line up with TRBD1. The CDR3 length is 15 residues. Germline CDR1 is MDHEN and CDR2 is SYDVKM. The J segment lost 3 bases and the V segment lost 5 bases, leaving 6 bases of the junction unmatched.